This T cell receptor beta chain was recovered during a study of blood T cell repertoires in COVID-19. At the level of the study: PBMCs, B-cell-depleted T cells, or T cells were the source of the cDNA or gDNA that made up the material.

Authors' processing steps: Cell counts per sample came from amplifying reference gene primers. Produced via immunoSEQ multiplex PCR; TCRdb's table is partial and in-frame only. V, J and clone size reflect that table, while D and trimming were determined from the DNA. Counted here are over 110,000 clones, 75% to 85% occurring once; the ten biggest clones make up approximately 3.4%. This clone was seen only a few times. Germline V lookup: CDR1 SGHAT, CDR2 FQNNGV. This CDR3 has 14 residues. The trim removed 6 bases at V and 5 bases at J, leaving 8 bases unmatched. This chain connects TRBV11-2 to TRBJ2-7; 9 bases are shared with TRBD1. The clonotype originates from a man aged 70-80 years who had recovered from COVID-19. Sequenced input: peripheral blood. Here the CDR3 reads CASRPDRGRDEQYF. The DNA for the CDR3 is TGTGCCAGCAGGCCCGACAGGGGGAGAGACGAGCAGTACTTC.